The 32 T cell receptor beta chains below come from one sample, sequenced in a study of T cells in localized non-small cell lung cancer. Repertoires were generated with immunoSEQ multiplex PCR, while TCRdb's copy carries only in-frame clones and drops some. The sample includes 30,000 or so clones, roughly 88% of them seen just once. This specimen was peripheral blood mononuclear cells, taken before any cancer treatment. The receptors stem from a woman aged 40 to 75 with stage III lung adenocarcinoma.

J is TRBJ2-7 and V is TRBV6-1; D unresolved. The CDR3 covers 14 residues. The ends were cut back, 1 base at V and 3 bases at J, with 10 bases in the middle. From germline, CDR1 is MNHNS and CDR2 SASEGT. The CDR3 loop is CASSEGMGFYEQYF. CDR3 nucleotides: TGTGCCAGCAGTGAAGGGATGGGATTCTACGAGCAGTACTTC.

CDR3 DNA: TGCAGCGCCCGGGGGGCCGGGACAGCCGGCTCTGGAAACACCATATATTTT. This codes for CSARGAGTAGSGNTIYF. The chain combines TRBV29-1 with TRBJ1-3; the match to TRBD1 covers 7 bases. Germline CDR1 SQVTM, CDR2 ANQGSEA. This CDR3 comprises 17 residues. V dropped 7 bases and J dropped 0; count of bases not matched to a gene: 15.

The chain employs TRBV27 and TRBJ1-2, with D unresolved. This CDR3 region has 14 residues. V lost 0 bases to trimming and J lost 0 bases, with 5 bases between them. CDR1 and CDR2 (germline): MNHEY, SMNVEV (reference sequence). In DNA, the CDR3 is TGTGCCAGCAGTTTATCGCAAGCTAACTATGGCTACACCTTC. This gives the protein CASSLSQANYGYTF.

V and J are TRBV5-1 and TRBJ2-3, with TRBD2 identical over 10 bases. CDR1 is SGHRS and CDR2 is YFSETQ in the germline V gene. CDR3 size: 15 residues. V lost 4 bases to trimming and J lost 0 bases; unmatched junction nucleotides: 2. CDR3 protein: CASSTSGASTDTQYF. The CDR3 bases are TGCGCCAGCAGCACTAGCGGGGCTAGCACAGATACGCAGTATTTT.

This clone was detected only once. This chain uses TRBV11-3 with TRBJ2-7; 13 nucleotides match TRBD2. V lost 4 bases, J lost 6 bases, and 6 bases stayed unmatched. Germline V gene data show CDR1 as SGHNT and CDR2 as YENEEA. This CDR3 comprises 15 residues. CDR3 loop: CASSSGTSGESEQYF. CDR3 nucleotide sequence: TGTGCCAGCAGCTCCGGGACTAGCGGGGAAAGCGAGCAGTACTTC.

The chain is built from TRBV5-1 and TRBJ2-7; D call uncertain. The CDR3 extends over 15 amino acids. The germline V gene has CDR1 SGHRS and CDR2 YFSETQ. V gave up 0 bases and J gave up 6 bases, with 16 bases separating them. CDR3 bases: TGCGCCAGCAGCTTGGGCGGCAGGAGTTTTAGCGAGCAGTACTTC. It specifies CASSLGGRSFSEQYF.

The genes are TRBV7-3 and TRBJ1-5; a possible D gene is TRBD1 (5 bases). This CDR3 is 13 amino acids long. Germline V gene sequence: CDR1 SGHTA, CDR2 FQGTGA. Trimming left V 0 bases short and J 7 bases short, with 7 bases between. DNA of the CDR3: TGTGCCAGCAGCTTAACTGGGGGACAGCCCCAGCATTTT. Protein product: CASSLTGGQPQHF.

In the case of this clone: The sample contains more than one DNA sequence encoding this CDR3. The chain joins TRBV5-4 to TRBJ2-5; D unresolved. This CDR3 region has 14 residues. The V end lost 2 bases, the J end lost 2 bases, and 10 bases lay between the germline ends. Per the germline V gene, CDR1 is SGHNT and CDR2 is YYREEE (reference sequence). The CDR3 protein is CASSLAVGQETQYF. CDR3 bases: TGTGCCAGCAGCTTAGCAGTGGGGCAAGAGACCCAGTACTTC.

The CDR3 loop is CASSQDYRVYGYTF. The CDR3 DNA reads TGTGCCAGCAGCCAAGATTACAGGGTCTATGGCTACACCTTC. V is TRBV4-2 and J is TRBJ1-2; tentative D call: TRBD1 (6 bases). Trimming left V 0 bases short and J 4 bases short, with 9 bases between. The length of the CDR3 is 14 residues. CDR1 and CDR2 from the germline V gene are LGHNA and YNFKEQ.

This chain joins TRBV5-1 and TRBJ2-2; 9 positions match TRBD2. This CDR3 spans 15 amino acids. V lost 4 bases, J lost 2 bases, and 3 bases stayed unmatched. CDR1 SGHRS and CDR2 YFSETQ come from the germline V gene. Here the CDR3 DNA reads TGCGCCAGCAGCCCGGGACTAGCAAACACCGGGGAGCTGTTTTTT. Translation: CASSPGLANTGELFF.

The rearrangement joins TRBV6-5 to TRBJ2-4; 9 bases match TRBD1. Germline lookup yields CDR1 MNHEY and CDR2 SVGAGI. The ends lost 2 bases at V and 9 bases at J; junction bases unmatched: 5. The CDR3 sequence is 14 residues long. CDR3: CASSYTGGNGIQYF. For the CDR3, the DNA is TGTGCCAGCAGTTACACAGGGGGCAATGGCATTCAGTACTTC.

The V and J genes are TRBV5-7 and TRBJ2-1; 9 bases agree with TRBD2. TRBV5-7 is an ORF, with its function uncertain. V shed 0 bases and J 3 bases; nucleotides not matched to a gene: 10. This CDR3 is 18 amino acids long. The CDR3 bases are TGTGCCAGCAGCTTGGATATTATGGGACTAGCTTTCTACAATGAGCAGTTCTTC. Translating it yields CASSLDIMGLAFYNEQFF.

The V and J genes are TRBV15 and TRBJ1-2, with D possibly being TRBD1 (6 bases). Per the germline V gene, CDR1 is LNHNV and CDR2 is YYDKDF (reference sequence). Trimming left V 0 bases short and J 2 bases short, with 13 bases between. This CDR3 is built from 16 residues. The chain's CDR3 is CATSRDLAGTNYGYTF. As DNA, the CDR3 is TGTGCCACCAGCAGAGATCTAGCCGGGACAAACTATGGCTACACCTTC.

The genes are TRBV29-1 and TRBJ1-1, with D possibly TRBD1 on 5 matching bases. This CDR3 spans 13 amino acids. CDR1 and CDR2 (germline): SQVTM, ANQGSEA. V dropped 6 bases and J dropped 0 bases, with 11 bases sitting between them. The CDR3 DNA reads TGCAGCGTGGGCAGGGATTTGAACACTGAAGCTTTCTTT. Its translation is CSVGRDLNTEAFF.

The CDR3 spells CASEGGNEQFF. The CDR3 DNA follows: TGTGCCAGCGAGGGGGGGAATGAGCAGTTCTTC. V is TRBV18 and J is TRBJ2-1; D is possibly TRBD2 (7 bases). This CDR3 comprises 11 residues. V was clipped by 8 bases and J by 7 bases, with 9 bases between them. In germline, CDR1 is KGHSH, CDR2 LQKENI.

The CDR3 nucleotides read TGCGCCAGCAGCTTGGAATCGCGGGGTCAAGAGACCCAGTACTTC. This encodes CASSLESRGQETQYF. V is TRBV5-1 and J is TRBJ2-5; TRBD2 might be the D (6 bases). The CDR3 is 15 residues long. V gave up 0 bases and J gave up 2 bases, with 11 bases separating them. From germline, CDR1 is SGHRS and CDR2 YFSETQ.

The rearrangement links TRBV30 to TRBJ1-4; D is ambiguous. Germline V lookup: CDR1 GTSNPN, CDR2 SVGIG (reference sequence). The V end was cut by 1 base, the J end by 5 bases, with 11 bases between. The CDR3 is made up of 14 amino acids. CDR3: CAWSGGTENEKLFF. The CDR3 bases are TGTGCCTGGAGTGGCGGCACCGAGAATGAAAAACTGTTTTTT.

V gene TRBV6-5 combines with J gene TRBJ1-1, with D perhaps matching TRBD1 (5 bases). Looked up from germline, CDR1 is MNHEY and CDR2 is SVGAGI. The CDR3 contains 14 residues. Trimming shortened V by 2 bases and J by 2 bases, and 9 bases separated the two germline ends. The CDR3 loop reads CASSYGHLNTEAFF. DNA for the CDR3: TGTGCCAGCAGTTACGGACATCTCAACACTGAAGCTTTCTTT.

V gene TRBV5-4 combines with J gene TRBJ2-3; 7 positions agree with TRBD2. V lost 0 bases to trimming and J lost 6 bases; unmatched junction nucleotides: 7. The CDR3 extends over 15 amino acids. Germline CDR1 SGHNT, CDR2 YYREEE (reference sequence). The CDR3 spells CASSLVGGMGDTQYF. The CDR3 DNA sequence: TGTGCCAGCAGCTTGGTCGGGGGGATGGGGGATACGCAGTATTTT. Based on the CDR3 plus reference TRBV5-4 and TRBJ2-3, the full variable domain is ETGVTQSPTHLIKTRGQQVTLRCSSQSGHNTVSWYQQALGQGPQFIFQYYREEENGRGNFPPRFSGLQFPNYSSELNVNALELDDSALYLCASSLVGGMGDTQYFGPGTRLTVL.

The rearrangement joins TRBV30 to TRBJ2-7; D gene uncertain. Per germline, CDR1 GTSNPN and CDR2 SVGIG (reference sequence). V lost 4 bases and J 0 bases, leaving 7 bases between the germline ends. The length of the CDR3 is 12 residues. In nucleotides, the CDR3 is TGTGCCTGGAAGGGCAGCTCCTACGAGCAGTACTTC. The encoded protein is CAWKGSSYEQYF.

V and J are TRBV9 and TRBJ1-4; D is possibly TRBD1 (6 bases). Deletions cut 0 bases from V and 6 bases from J, with 9 bases between. Germline CDR1 and CDR2: SGDLS and YYNGEE. The CDR3 loop spans 14 amino acids. DNA for the CDR3: TGTGCCAGCAGCGTAGGGCCAGGGGATGAAAAACTGTTTTTT. This translates into CASSVGPGDEKLFF.

Worth noting for this clone: In the same sample, other DNA sequences code for this CDR3. The rearrangement joins TRBV29-1 to TRBJ2-3; TRBD2 aligns across 8 bases. V lost 4 bases, J lost 6 bases, and 6 bases stayed unmatched. Germline CDR1 is SQVTM and CDR2 is ANQGSEA. The CDR3 is made up of 13 amino acids. The CDR3 region has the DNA TGCAGCGTTGGACTTAGCGGGGCGGATACGCAGTATTTT. It encodes CSVGLSGADTQYF.

This chain uses TRBV28 with TRBJ2-5; D perhaps matches TRBD1 (6 bases). Germline values: CDR1 MDHEN, CDR2 SYDVKM. The CDR3 consists of 13 residues. Trimming took off 11 bases at V and 7 bases at J, with 20 bases between the two ends. The CDR3 DNA reads as TGTGCCTTACTCGACTCCATCAGGGGGACCCAGTACTTC. Its protein is CALLDSIRGTQYF.

V gene TRBV5-4 combines with J gene TRBJ2-3; 7 nucleotides line up with TRBD1. This CDR3 is 15 amino acids long. Germline V gene sequence: CDR1 SGHNT, CDR2 YYREEE (reference sequence). V trimming: 4 bases; J trimming: 4 bases; junction bases outside the gene matches: 9. The CDR3 is CASSGPRGRPDTQYF. Here the CDR3 DNA reads TGTGCCAGCAGCGGGCCGAGGGGGCGCCCAGATACGCAGTATTTT.

This sequence joins TRBV19 and TRBJ2-2; possibly TRBD1 for D (6 bases). This CDR3 region has 15 residues. V was clipped by 5 bases and J by 3 bases, with 13 bases between them. Germline V lookup: CDR1 LNHDA, CDR2 SQIVND (reference sequence). CDR3 coding DNA: TGTGCCAGTAGTTTCGGGGCAGGGGACACCGGGGAGCTGTTTTTT. Protein sequence: CASSFGAGDTGELFF.

This rearrangement joins TRBV30 to TRBJ2-1; maybe TRBD1 (6 bases). Germline lookup yields CDR1 GTSNPN and CDR2 SVGIG (reference sequence). The CDR3 consists of 14 residues. The V gene lost 1 base and the J gene lost 4 bases, with 11 bases spanning the gap. As DNA, the CDR3 is TGTGCCTGGAGTGCCGGGACACCTTACAATGAGCAGTTCTTC. As protein: CAWSAGTPYNEQFF. The full variable domain, with the rest looked up from reference TRBV30 and TRBJ2-1, is SQTIHQWPATLVQPVGSPLSLECTVEGTSNPNLYWYRQAAGRGLQLLFYSVGIGQISSEVPQNLSASRPQDRQFILSSKKLLLSDSGFYLCAWSAGTPYNEQFFGPGTRLTVL.

This clone was recorded only once. The J gene is TRBJ1-2, the V gene TRBV5-1; 8 positions agree with TRBD1. The CDR3 spans 14 residues. J gave up 4 bases and V 4 bases, and 6 bases lay outside the gene matches. The germline CDR1 and CDR2 sequences are SGHRS and YFSETQ. The CDR3 loop is CASSPRGQGYGYTF. CDR3 coding DNA: TGCGCCAGCAGCCCCCGAGGACAGGGCTATGGCTACACCTTC.

The rearrangement joins TRBV28 to TRBJ1-2, with D uncertain. CDR1 is MDHEN and CDR2 is SYDVKM in the germline V gene. Trimming took 6 bases from V and 2 from J, leaving 10 bases between them. This CDR3 comprises 13 residues. This CDR3 reads CASRELGNYGYTF. The CDR3 nucleotides are TGTGCCAGCAGAGAACTAGGAAACTATGGCTACACCTTC.

The chain joins TRBV6-6 to TRBJ1-4; 8 nucleotides align to TRBD1. The CDR3 runs 13 residues. The J segment lost 7 bases and the V segment lost 6 bases, leaving 4 bases of the junction unmatched. Per the germline V gene, CDR1 is MNHNY and CDR2 is SVGAGI (reference sequence). The CDR3 loop reads CASSGQGGEKLFF. The CDR3 DNA sequence: TGTGCCAGCAGCGGACAGGGTGGTGAAAAACTGTTTTTT.

The chain has TRBV9 and TRBJ1-1; D gene uncertain. The CDR3 consists of 13 residues. Germline CDR1 reads SGDLS; CDR2 reads YYNGEE. V was shortened by 0 bases and J by 10 bases, with 13 bases between the two germline ends. CDR3 DNA: TGTGCCAGCAGCGTAGGGACGGATCAAGGAGCTTTCTTT. This translates into CASSVGTDQGAFF.

This chain links TRBV7-2 with TRBJ1-1, with D possibly TRBD1 on 6 matching bases. CDR3 size: 14 residues. The germline V gene encodes CDR1 SGHTA and CDR2 FQGNSA. V was shortened by 5 bases and J by 1 base, with 11 bases between the two germline ends. The chain's CDR3 is CASSPGAANTEAFF. The CDR3 bases are TGTGCCAGCAGCCCAGGGGCGGCGAACACTGAAGCTTTCTTT.

This chain joins TRBV18 and TRBJ1-1, with D uncertain. This CDR3 spans 16 amino acids. V lost 3 bases, J lost 0 bases, and 14 bases lay in between. Germline V CDR1 and CDR2: KGHSH, LQKENI. The CDR3 reads CASSPNPPAMNTEAFF. CDR3 DNA sequence: TGTGCCAGCTCACCTAATCCCCCGGCAATGAACACTGAAGCTTTCTTT.